The clone carrying this TCR beta chain occurred a few times. What it binds is not known. The Oncomine TCR Beta short-read assay was what sequenced the DNA obtained from cultured CD4+ T cells. One entry per CDR3 protein, called by TCRdb with MiXCR from the PCR reads. The data contain roughly 16,000 distinct CDR3 sequences, about 25% of them singletons. Treatment meaning: approximately nine-day PBMC culture with coronavirus spike peptide pools or control peptides (ViraFEST assay). ViraFEST relied on peptide pools to expand antigen-specific T cells; the TCRs were sequenced afterward. A negative selection step was used to isolate CD4+ T cells once culture had run for under 11 days. This sample stems from a study of vaccination and CD4 T cells after COVID-19. The wider study: Each post-COVID sample was drawn after diagnosis, and the median interval was roughly 97 days (range 35 to 161). The control cultures got either a CEFX pool, an HIV-1 Nef pool, or no peptide at all.

The sequenced sample was cultured CD4+ T cells from blood. The receptor was derived from a human donor with COVID-19.

The CDR3 DNA is TGTGCCAGCAGGACCGACACCTGGGGCTACACCTTC. This sequence encodes CASRTDTWGYTF. The chain carries TRBV2 and TRBJ1-2; D gene ambiguous. Deletions cut 6 bases from V and 8 bases from J, with 13 bases between. CDR3 length: 12 residues. In germline, CDR1 is SNHLY, CDR2 FYNNEI.